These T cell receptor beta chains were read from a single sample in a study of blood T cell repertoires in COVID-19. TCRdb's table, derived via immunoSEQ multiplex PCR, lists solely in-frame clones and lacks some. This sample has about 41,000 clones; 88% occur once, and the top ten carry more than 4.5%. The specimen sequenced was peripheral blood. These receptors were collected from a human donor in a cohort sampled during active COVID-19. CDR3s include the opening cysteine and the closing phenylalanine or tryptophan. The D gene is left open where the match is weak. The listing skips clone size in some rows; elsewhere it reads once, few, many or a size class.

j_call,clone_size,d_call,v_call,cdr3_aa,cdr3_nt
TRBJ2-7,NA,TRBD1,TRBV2,CASRDRGLYEQYF,TGTGCCAGCCGGGACAGGGGGCTCTACGAGCAGTACTTC
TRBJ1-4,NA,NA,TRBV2,CASRALDRINEKLFF,TGTGCCAGCAGGGCCCTTGACAGGATTAATGAAAAACTGTTTTTT
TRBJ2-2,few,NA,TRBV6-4,CASSGAGDTGELFF,TGTGCCAGCTCAGGGGCAGGGGACACCGGGGAGCTGTTTTTT
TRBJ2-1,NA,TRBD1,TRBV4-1,CASSQAGTGAGNEQFF,TGCGCCAGCAGCCAAGCGGGGACAGGGGCTGGGAATGAGCAGTTCTTC
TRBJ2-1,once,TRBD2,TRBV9,CASSKKVSGTSGEILNEQFF,TGTGCCAGCAGTAAGAAGGTTTCCGGGACTAGCGGGGAAATTCTCAATGAGCAGTTCTTC
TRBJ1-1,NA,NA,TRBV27,CASSLWLGDTEAFF,TGTGCCAGCAGTTTATGGCTCGGGGACACTGAAGCTTTCTTT
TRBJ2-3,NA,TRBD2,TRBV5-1,CASSISGRTDTQYF,TGCGCCAGCAGCATTAGCGGGAGAACAGATACGCAGTATTTT
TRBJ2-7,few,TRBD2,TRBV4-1,CASSQEEAGGTYEQYF,TGCGCCAGCAGCCAAGAGGAAGCGGGAGGAACCTACGAGCAGTACTTC
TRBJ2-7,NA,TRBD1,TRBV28,CASRSQTGRYEQYF,TGTGCCAGCAGATCTCAGACAGGGCGGTACGAGCAGTACTTC
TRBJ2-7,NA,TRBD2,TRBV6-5,CASSSLSAGDEQYF,TGTGCCAGCAGTTCACTATCAGCGGGAGACGAGCAGTACTTC
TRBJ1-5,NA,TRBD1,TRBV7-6,CASSAGTGTGQPQHF,TGTGCCAGCAGCGCCGGGACAGGGACAGGTCAGCCCCAGCATTTT